This record concerns one T cell receptor beta chain sequence. There are a few counts of this clone. The clone's antigen remains unknown. Base qualities are missing; no much larger clone stands one base away. This specimen belongs to a study of beta chain features in type 1 diabetes (dated by TCRdb to the late 2010s). Background for the entire study: No differences in mean age, gender distribution, total cell number or subset yield were found between patients and healthy donors. A total of some 110 million sorted cells were examined across all samples, and the number of cells per subset was strongly correlated with RNA yield. The study compared TCRB repertoires of sorted circulating CD4+ T cell subsets between recently diagnosed type 1 diabetes patients and matched healthy donors. Regulatory and stem cell-like memory subsets were isolated from only 8 patients and about eight healthy donors, whereas naive and central memory subsets came from all 30 or so donors.

All of the isolated RNA was reverse transcribed with the High Capacity cDNA Reverse Transcription Kit, so expressed TCRB transcripts were sequenced. Deep immunoSEQ sequencing was performed on naive, central memory and regulatory T cell samples, with an average of roughly 3.6 million total reads per sample. Sorted cells were lysed in RLT buffer and RNA was extracted with DNase-treated RNeasy Micro or Mini kits, depending on cell number. To prevent cross-contamination, every cell subset was processed on its own, while patient and healthy donor samples were processed together. TCRB sequences were amplified from cDNA with the immunoSEQ multiplex PCR, producing 87-bp fragments spanning the CDR3 region. Sequencing of the amplicons was done on the Illumina HiSeq platform. Under the source paper's analysis protocol: PCR bias was computationally corrected using synthetic template baselines, reads within Hamming distance 2 were collapsed, and singletons that could not be merged were discarded. Reads were aligned to IMGT to assign V, D and J genes, CDR3 length, and insertions or deletions at six rearrangement sites. Within each subset, clonotype counts were normalized to sorted cell number, and only after that were true diversity and Gini coefficients computed with the tcR R package. The overlap coefficient, calculated on TCRB nucleotide sequences, was used to quantify repertoire sharing. Out-of-frame TCRB sequences from naive cells were analyzed as a proxy for the pre-selection repertoire. Not all clones reach the TCRdb copy of this immuneACCESS table, which keeps in-frame sequences only. Checked studies attribute under half of the gap to unresolved V genes and leave the rest unexplained. V, J and clone size derive from that table, while D and trimming were established from the DNA sequence. The sample includes approximately 150,000 clones, with more than 9% observed a single time. The top ten constitute roughly 1.4% of the sample.

For this chain, trimming is 5 bases at the V end and 9 bases at the J end, and the number of junction bases without a gene match is 8. CDR1 MNHEY and CDR2 SVGAGI are derived from the germline V gene. There are 13 amino acids in the CDR3, from cysteine to phenylalanine inclusive. Only the CDR3 portion is preserved as DNA: 39 bases, with reading frame beginning at the first base. Each donor gave one peripheral blood draw, approximately 110 mL on average, collected into heparinised tubes. A BD FACSAria II and a panel including CD45RO, CCR7, CD25, CD127, CD95 and CD27 were used to sort naive, central memory, regulatory and stem cell-like memory CD4+ T cells. Purity was above 95% for every sorted population. PBMCs were isolated immediately by Lymphoprep density gradient centrifugation and stained directly without culture. So that batch effects would be minimized, each experiment stained and sorted samples in pairs, pairing one healthy donor with one patient.

On the study overall, not on this receptor specifically: The naive, central memory and regulatory TCRB repertoires appeared to resemble one another more closely among patients than among healthy donors. Only small numbers of individuals were included in the HLA sub-analyses, which left unresolved whether HLA type had any influence on TCRB rearrangement. Type 1 diabetes patients showed a moderate but significant shortening of TCRB CDR3 length in all four CD4+ subsets. Patients with type 1 diabetes made fewer insertions and deleted more nucleotides at VDJ recombination sites, implying thymic rearrangement abnormalities. Because cDNA was sequenced instead of genomic DNA, activated cells with high expression could be over-represented, although the groups did not differ in activation or CD3 levels. Shorter templates might have been favored by PCR, but patient and control samples were amplified and corrected together, so both groups would have been affected equally by any skew.

This receptor was taken from a man aged 18 to 29 in good health. The chain employs TRBV6-5 and TRBJ2-7, and 9 junctional nucleotides match TRBD1. Sequenced: naive CD4+ T cells from blood. Read against the paper, the sample's cell subset or site label means: true naive CD4+ T cells. The DNA sequence is given as TGTGCCAGCAGTGAGAGACAGGGGGGATTGCAGTACTTC. This sequence encodes CASSERQGGLQYF.